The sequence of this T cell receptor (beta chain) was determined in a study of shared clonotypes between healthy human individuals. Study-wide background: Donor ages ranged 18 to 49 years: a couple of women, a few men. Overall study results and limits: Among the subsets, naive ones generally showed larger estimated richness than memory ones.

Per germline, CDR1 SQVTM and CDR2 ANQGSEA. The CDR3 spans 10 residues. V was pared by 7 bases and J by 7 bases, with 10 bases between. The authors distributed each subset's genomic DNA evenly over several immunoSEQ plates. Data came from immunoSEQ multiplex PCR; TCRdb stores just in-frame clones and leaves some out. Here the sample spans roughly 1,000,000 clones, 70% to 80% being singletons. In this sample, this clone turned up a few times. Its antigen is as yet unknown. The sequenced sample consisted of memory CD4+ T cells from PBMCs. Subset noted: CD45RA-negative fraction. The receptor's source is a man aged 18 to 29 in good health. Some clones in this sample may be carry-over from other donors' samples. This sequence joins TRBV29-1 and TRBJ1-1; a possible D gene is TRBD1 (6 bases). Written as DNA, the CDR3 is TGCAGCGGGGGACAAGATGAAGCTTTCTTT. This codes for CSGGQDEAFF.